This T cell receptor beta chain appears in the sequencing data of a study of T-cell memory formation after mild COVID-19. TCRdb analysed the 5' RACE reads with MiXCR anew, one entry per CDR3 protein. The data hold a few hundred thousand distinct CDR3 sequences, with roughly 8.2% observed a single time. V dropped 0 bases and J dropped 4; count of bases not matched to a gene: 13. This CDR3 has 19 amino acids. Germline V CDR1 and CDR2: LGHNA, YSLEER. Sequenced sample: PBMCs or a T cell subset sorted from them (not recorded which). The chain is built from TRBV4-3 and TRBJ2-1; 9 bases agree with TRBD1. The clonotype comes from a man younger than 35 who had mild COVID-19 (a few samples of this study predate the infection). Cell type and time point are not known. The CDR3 spells CASSQDSSLGTGIYNEQFF. In nucleotides, the CDR3 is TGCGCCAGCAGCCAAGATAGCAGTCTCGGGACAGGGATATACAATGAGCAGTTCTTC.